This TCR beta chain appears in the sequencing data of a study of identical twins. General observations from the study: Models came in too low on out-of-frame TCR alpha sharing in monozygotic twins. In drawing conclusions, the study used cross-sectional statistical analysis and did not follow the same donors.

The cDNA had a unique molecular identifier and a template-switch universal primer site. A single record per CDR3 protein comes from TCRdb applying MiXCR to the 5' RACE reads. The sample holds more than 1.5 million distinct CDR3 sequences, about 32% seen once. Every sampled donor was Caucasian and healthy. CDR3 length equals 11 residues. CDR1 is SQVTM, CDR2 ANQGSEA, per germline. Trimming took off 7 bases at V and 6 bases at J, with 10 bases between the two ends. This clonotype was recorded at least ten times. Its antigen is still unknown. Material: cord blood. This sequence was found in a newborn girl in good health. J is TRBJ2-1 and V is TRBV29-1; unclear D gene. The CDR3 bases are TGCAGCGCCGCTAGTCGCAATGAGCAGTTCTTC. Translated: CSAASRNEQFF.